Each of the 20 T cell receptor beta chains below was sequenced from the same sample in a study of chemoradiotherapy in HPV16-positive cancers. The table came from immunoSEQ multiplex PCR; TCRdb's copy has only in-frame clones and leaves some out. The repertoire holds thousands of clones, over 70% seen once, with around a sixth in the top ten. Specimen collection occurred from a patient who underwent chemoradiotherapy. The origin of the receptors is a human donor with HPV-associated anogenital cancer.

V usage is TRBV29-1 and J usage is TRBJ2-5; D is perhaps TRBD1 (6 bases). V was shortened by 5 bases and J by 5 bases, with 12 bases between the two germline ends. Germline V lookup: CDR1 SQVTM, CDR2 ANQGSEA. The CDR3 runs to 12 residues. CDR3 in amino acids: CSVSATGETQYF. CDR3 coding DNA: TGCAGCGTTAGCGCCACAGGGGAGACCCAGTACTTC.

This clone was recorded a few times. The chain recombines TRBV2 with TRBJ1-5; D remains unclear. Germline values: CDR1 SNHLY, CDR2 FYNNEI. Trimming removed 1 base at V and 5 bases at J, with 12 bases between. The CDR3 is 15 residues long. The DNA for the CDR3 is TGTGCCAGCAGTGAAGGCTCTTTCCTAGATCAGCCCCAGCATTTT. Translating it yields CASSEGSFLDQPQHF.

The chain joins TRBV19 to TRBJ2-1, with 8 bases that match TRBD1. The CDR3 is 16 residues long. The V segment lost 3 bases and the J segment 6 bases; nucleotides outside the gene matches: 10. Germline V gene data show CDR1 as LNHDA and CDR2 as SQIVND (reference sequence). The CDR3 DNA sequence: TGTGCCAGTAGTATCATCTTTGGGACAGGAGGCAATGAGCAGTTCTTC. Amino acid sequence: CASSIIFGTGGNEQFF.

The rearrangement joins TRBV5-6 to TRBJ2-3, with TRBD2 matching 8 bases. Germline V gene data show CDR1 as SGHDT and CDR2 as YYEEEE. V lost 1 base, J lost 1 base, and 8 bases stayed unmatched. The CDR3 loop spans 17 amino acids. The CDR3 is CASSLSGGGFRTDTQYF. CDR3 coding DNA: TGTGCCAGCAGCTTGAGTGGCGGGGGGTTCCGCACAGATACGCAGTATTTT.

The chain is built from TRBV9 and TRBJ2-5; 8 bases line up with TRBD1. Germline V gene lookup returns CDR1 SGDLS and CDR2 YYNGEE. The V gene end was trimmed by 0 bases and the J gene end by 5 bases; junction bases not matched to a gene: 3. The CDR3 length is 14 residues. In DNA, the CDR3 is TGTGCCAGCAGCGTAGCTACAGGGGGGGAGACCCAGTACTTC. Translation gives CASSVATGGETQYF.

The chain has TRBV20-1 and TRBJ1-6, with unresolved D. Germline CDR1 and CDR2: DFQATT and SNEGSKA (reference sequence). The CDR3 length is 11 residues. Trimming removed 7 bases from V and 8 bases from J, with 9 bases in between. The CDR3: CSVRDDSPLHF. Here the CDR3 DNA reads TGCAGTGTGCGCGACGATTCACCCCTCCACTTT.

The DNA for the CDR3 is TGTGCCAGCAGCTCGACGGGTGATTCACCCCTCCACTTT. Translating gives CASSSTGDSPLHF. The chain employs TRBV7-2 and TRBJ1-6; D ambiguous. Germline-derived CDR1 and CDR2 are SGHTA and FQGNSA. Trimming took off 4 bases at V and 8 bases at J, with 9 bases between the two ends. The CDR3 loop spans 13 amino acids.

This chain joins TRBV28 and TRBJ1-2; D may be TRBD1 (5 bases). Trimming took 4 bases from V and 6 from J, leaving 12 bases between them. Germline V lookup: CDR1 MDHEN, CDR2 SYDVKM. The CDR3 contains 13 residues. CDR3: CASSSGTANGYTF. The CDR3, as DNA: TGTGCCAGCAGTTCCGGGACGGCGAATGGCTACACCTTC.

The J gene is TRBJ1-2, the V gene TRBV4-1, with 10 positions matching TRBD1. The ends lost 6 bases at V and 1 base at J; junction bases unmatched: 11. This CDR3 comprises 17 residues. Looked up from germline, CDR1 is MGHRA and CDR2 is YSYEKL. CDR3 in DNA: TGCGCCAGCAGACAACCGGGACAGGGGTTCCTTAACTATGGCTACACCTTC. Its protein is CASRQPGQGFLNYGYTF.

The chain has TRBV30 and TRBJ2-3; 10 bases align to TRBD2. Trimming at V came to 0 bases and at J to 5 bases, leaving 8 bases not matched to a gene. CDR1 is GTSNPN and CDR2 is SVGIG in the germline V gene (reference sequence). This CDR3 comprises 16 residues. The chain's CDR3 is CAWSVGLAGEGDTQYF. The CDR3 nucleotides read TGTGCCTGGAGTGTAGGGCTAGCGGGGGAGGGAGATACGCAGTATTTT.

The rearrangement links TRBV11-3 to TRBJ2-1; D possibly corresponds to TRBD2 (5 bases). This CDR3 spans 14 amino acids. Germline V gene data show CDR1 as SGHNT and CDR2 as YENEEA. Trimming removed 1 base from V and 2 bases from J, with 6 bases in between. CDR3 loop: CASSLASTYNEQFF. The CDR3, as DNA: TGTGCCAGCAGCTTAGCTAGCACCTACAATGAGCAGTTCTTC.

The gene calls are TRBV2 and TRBJ1-2, with a possible D match to TRBD1 (5 bases). This CDR3 contains 14 residues. CDR1 is SNHLY, CDR2 FYNNEI, per germline. V lost 2 bases and J lost 0, with 7 bases in between. The CDR3 DNA reads TGTGCCAGCAGTGAACAGGGCTCTAACTATGGCTACACCTTC. The encoded protein is CASSEQGSNYGYTF.

The V and J genes are TRBV2 and TRBJ1-1; tentatively, D is TRBD1 (5 bases). V was pared by 10 bases and J by 10 bases, with 25 bases between. CDR3 length: 14 residues. In germline, CDR1 is SNHLY, CDR2 FYNNEI. The CDR3 DNA reads TGTGCCACAGTCGTAAGGGGTCCTGAGGTCGGAGCTTTCTTT. This sequence encodes CATVVRGPEVGAFF.

In its sample, this clone was seen a few times. This sequence joins TRBV7-6 and TRBJ1-1; D unresolved. CDR1 SGHVS and CDR2 FNYEAQ come from the germline V gene. The germline V and J ends were trimmed by 6 bases and 0 bases, with 11 bases remaining between them. This CDR3 comprises 14 residues. The CDR3 spells CASSHSGMNTEAFF. The CDR3 bases are TGTGCCAGCAGTCATAGTGGAATGAACACTGAAGCTTTCTTT.

The chain recombines TRBV18 with TRBJ1-4; no firm D call. Looked up from germline, CDR1 is KGHSH and CDR2 is LQKENI. CDR3 length equals 14 residues. Trimming removed 3 bases from V and 8 bases from J, with 13 bases in between. The CDR3 protein is CASSPLPGGEKLFF. DNA for the CDR3: TGTGCCAGCTCACCTCTGCCAGGCGGGGAAAAACTGTTTTTT.

This clone turned up a few times. Other DNA sequences in the sample encode the same CDR3. The V call is TRBV27, the J call TRBJ2-2; D possibly corresponds to TRBD1 (6 bases). The CDR3 is made up of 13 amino acids. Between the trimmed V and J ends, which lost 5 bases and 5 bases, there was a span of 9 bases. Germline assignment: CDR1 MNHEY and CDR2 SMNVEV (reference sequence). The CDR3 spells CASSLQGTGELFF. The CDR3 DNA reads TGTGCCAGCAGTCTCCAGGGGACCGGGGAGCTGTTTTTT.

The chain is built from TRBV27 and TRBJ2-1, with 8 nucleotides matching TRBD1. Per the germline V gene, CDR1 is MNHEY and CDR2 is SMNVEV (reference sequence). Unmatched junction bases numbered 7, after V lost 6 bases and J lost 3 bases. There are 15 residues in the CDR3. CDR3 DNA: TGTGCCAGCAGCTTGGGTACAGGGGGCTACAATGAGCAGTTCTTC. Its translation: CASSLGTGGYNEQFF.

This chain joins TRBV10-1 and TRBJ2-1; 12 positions match TRBD1. The germline V gene has CDR1 WNHNN and CDR2 SYGVQD (reference sequence). The CDR3 length is 14 residues. The ends lost 3 bases at V and 9 bases at J; junction bases unmatched: 3. Here the CDR3 DNA reads TGCGCCAGCAGTGATGGGACAGGGGGCTTTGAGCAGTTCTTC. Translating it yields CASSDGTGGFEQFF.

Only one count was recorded for this clone. The chain is built from TRBV29-1 and TRBJ1-1, with TRBD1 matching over 9 bases. The CDR3 runs to 14 residues. The germline gives CDR1 SQVTM, CDR2 ANQGSEA. J was trimmed by 4 bases and V by 4 bases; bases with no gene match: 7. CDR3 region: CSVARTGEGTEAFF. CDR3 nucleotide sequence: TGCAGCGTTGCTAGGACAGGGGAAGGCACTGAAGCTTTCTTT.

The rearrangement uses TRBV5-1 and TRBJ2-5; D remains ambiguous. The CDR3 is 14 residues long. Germline V gene data show CDR1 as SGHRS and CDR2 as YFSETQ. The germline V and J ends were trimmed by 0 bases and 7 bases, with 13 bases remaining between them. The CDR3 region is CASSLAASEGTQYF. The CDR3 DNA reads as TGCGCCAGCAGCTTGGCGGCATCTGAAGGGACCCAGTACTTC. Combining the CDR3 with reference TRBV5-1 and TRBJ2-5 gives the whole variable domain KAGVTQTPRYLIKTRGQQVTLSCSPISGHRSVSWYQQTPGQGLQFLFEYFSETQRNKGNFPGRFSGRQFSNSRSEMNVSTLELGDSALYLCASSLAASEGTQYFGPGTRLLVL.